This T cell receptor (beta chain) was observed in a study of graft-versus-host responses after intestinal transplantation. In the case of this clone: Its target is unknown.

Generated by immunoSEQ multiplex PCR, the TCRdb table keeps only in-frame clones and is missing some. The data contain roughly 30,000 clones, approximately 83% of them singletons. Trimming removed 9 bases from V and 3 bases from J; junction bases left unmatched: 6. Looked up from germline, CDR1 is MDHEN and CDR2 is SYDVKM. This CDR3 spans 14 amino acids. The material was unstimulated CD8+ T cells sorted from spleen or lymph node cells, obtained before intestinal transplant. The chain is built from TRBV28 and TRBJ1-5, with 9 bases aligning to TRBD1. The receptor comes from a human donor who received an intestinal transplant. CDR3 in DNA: TGTGCCAGTACCCGACAGGGGGACAATCAGCCCCAGCATTTT. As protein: CASTRQGDNQPQHF.